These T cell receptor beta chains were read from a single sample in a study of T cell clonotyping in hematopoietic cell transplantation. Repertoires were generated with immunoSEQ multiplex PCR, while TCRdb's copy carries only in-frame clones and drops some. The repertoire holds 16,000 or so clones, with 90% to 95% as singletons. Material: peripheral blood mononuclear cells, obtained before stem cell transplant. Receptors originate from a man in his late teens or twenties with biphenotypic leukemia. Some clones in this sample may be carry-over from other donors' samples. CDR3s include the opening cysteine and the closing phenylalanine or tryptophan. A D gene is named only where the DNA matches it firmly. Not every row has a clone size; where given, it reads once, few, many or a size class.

CASSLMGAYTDTQYF	TGTGCCAGCAGTTTAATGGGCGCCTACACAGATACGCAGTATTTT	TRBJ2-3	-	TRBV27	-
CASVPSGTGDEAFF	TGTGCCAGCGTCCCCTCCGGGACAGGGGATGAAGCTTTCTTT	TRBJ1-1	-	TRBV7-9	TRBD1
CASLPGGRVDSPLHF	TGTGCCAGCCTACCTGGGGGCAGGGTTGATTCACCCCTCCACTTT	TRBJ1-6	-	TRBV6-5	-
CASSDGTSGTDTQYF	TGTGCCAGCAGTGACGGGACTAGCGGCACAGATACGCAGTATTTT	TRBJ2-3	-	TRBV6-4	TRBD2
CASSQAPSGSINYGYTF	TGCGCCAGCAGCCAAGCCCCATCCGGCTCGATCAACTATGGCTACACCTTC	TRBJ1-2	-	TRBV4-3	-
CAWSGGGNQPQHF	TGTGCCTGGAGTGGGGGGGGCAATCAGCCCCAGCATTTT	TRBJ1-5	-	TRBV30	-
CASRNDRGQETQYF	TGTGCCAGCAGAAACGACAGGGGCCAAGAGACCCAGTACTTC	TRBJ2-5	-	TRBV27	TRBD1
CASSGREIYEQYF	TGTGCCAGCAGTGGGCGGGAGATCTACGAGCAGTACTTC	TRBJ2-7	-	TRBV2	TRBD2
CSASQETQYF	TGCAGCGCCTCCCAAGAGACCCAGTACTTC	TRBJ2-5	-	TRBV29-1	-
CASSIRGNEQFF	TGTGCCAGTAGTATACGGGGCAATGAGCAGTTCTTC	TRBJ2-1	-	TRBV19	-
CASSNQGEVYGYTF	TGTGCCAGTAGTAATCAGGGTGAGGTCTATGGCTACACCTTC	TRBJ1-2	-	TRBV19	-
CASSSSTGNTGELFF	TGCGCCAGCAGCTCATCGACTGGGAACACCGGGGAGCTGTTTTTT	TRBJ2-2	once	TRBV5-1	-
CASSLGTGGTPNYGYTF	TGTGCCAGTAGTCTCGGGACAGGGGGCACCCCTAACTATGGCTACACCTTC	TRBJ1-2	-	TRBV19	TRBD1
CASSSRPGTGGLTEAFF	TGTGCCAGCAGCTCGCGTCCCGGGACAGGGGGCTTGACTGAAGCTTTCTTT	TRBJ1-1	-	TRBV5-6	TRBD1
CSVGADGANYGYTF	TGCAGCGTTGGTGCTGACGGGGCCAACTATGGCTACACCTTC	TRBJ1-2	-	TRBV29-1	-
CASSPPGRKISEEQYF	TGTGCCAGCAGCCCCCCGGGACGGAAGATCTCTGAGGAGCAGTACTTC	TRBJ2-7	-	TRBV7-2	-
CASSQDHGQETQYF	TGCGCCAGCAGCCAAGATCACGGACAAGAGACCCAGTACTTC	TRBJ2-5	-	TRBV4-1	-
CASSWGRIPEAFF	TGTGCCAGCAGCTGGGGACGGATTCCTGAAGCTTTCTTT	TRBJ1-1	-	TRBV5-6	-
CASSPRTGSEKLFF	TGTGCCAGCAGTCCAAGGACAGGCAGTGAAAAACTGTTTTTT	TRBJ1-4	-	TRBV28	TRBD1
CAWSTGFEQYF	TGTGCCTGGTCGACAGGATTCGAGCAGTACTTC	TRBJ2-7	-	TRBV30	-
CSAGTGQTYEQYF	TGCAGCGCCGGGACAGGCCAGACCTACGAGCAGTACTTC	TRBJ2-7	-	TRBV29-1	TRBD1
CASRRAENQPQHF	TGTGCCAGCAGGAGGGCAGAGAATCAGCCCCAGCATTTT	TRBJ1-5	-	TRBV6-1	-
CASSNLDEVVNYGYTF	TGTGCCAGCAGCAATCTTGACGAGGTTGTTAACTATGGCTACACCTTC	TRBJ1-2	-	TRBV13	-
CAWSPTGQRDDGYTF	TGTGCCTGGAGTCCGACAGGGCAGAGGGACGATGGCTACACCTTC	TRBJ1-2	-	TRBV30	TRBD1
CASRSSLREAFF	TGTGCCAGCAGATCCTCCCTCAGGGAAGCTTTCTTT	TRBJ1-1	-	TRBV2	-
CASSLEGSAEAFF	TGCGCCAGCAGCTTGGAAGGGTCCGCTGAAGCTTTCTTT	TRBJ1-1	-	TRBV5-1	-
CASSSGGEHYSNQPQHF	TGTGCCAGTAGTTCAGGGGGAGAACATTATAGCAATCAGCCCCAGCATTTT	TRBJ1-5	-	TRBV19	TRBD1
CASSQYRGQPQHF	TGTGCCAGCAGCCAGTACAGGGGCCAGCCCCAGCATTTT	TRBJ1-5	-	TRBV5-6	TRBD1
CASSQDTTGGETQYF	TGCGCCAGCAGCCAAGATACTACAGGGGGAGAGACCCAGTACTTC	TRBJ2-5	once	TRBV4-3	TRBD1
CASSPDRVDFGDTQYF	TGTGCCAGCAGTCCGGACAGGGTAGACTTTGGAGATACGCAGTATTTT	TRBJ2-3	-	TRBV7-9	TRBD1
CASSLGTDTDTQYF	TGTGCCAGCAGCTTAGGGACAGACACAGATACGCAGTATTTT	TRBJ2-3	-	TRBV7-9	-
CASSYEPGQPQHF	TGTGCCAGCAGTTACGAGCCAGGTCAGCCCCAGCATTTT	TRBJ1-5	-	TRBV6-5	-
CAISVRSSTDTQYF	TGTGCCATCAGTGTGCGGAGTAGCACAGATACGCAGTATTTT	TRBJ2-3	-	TRBV10-3	-
CASSPTGNWGQPQHF	TGTGCCAGCAGCCCTACAGGGAATTGGGGTCAGCCCCAGCATTTT	TRBJ1-5	-	TRBV7-8	-
CASNRKAGGPQTQYF	TGTGCCAGCAACCGTAAAGCGGGGGGGCCCCAGACCCAGTACTTC	TRBJ2-5	-	TRBV11-2	TRBD2
CARSRAEAFF	TGCGCCAGGAGCAGGGCTGAAGCTTTCTTT	TRBJ1-1	-	TRBV10-1	-
CAWSPRRGTEAFF	TGTGCCTGGAGTCCCCGGAGGGGCACTGAAGCTTTCTTT	TRBJ1-1	-	TRBV30	-
CASSLSATNYGYTF	TGCGCCAGCAGCTTGTCAGCGACTAACTATGGCTACACCTTC	TRBJ1-2	-	TRBV5-1	-
CASSAGVNTGELFF	TGTGCCAGCAGCGCCGGAGTGAACACCGGGGAGCTGTTTTTT	TRBJ2-2	-	TRBV5-4	-
CASSYDRVTNTEAFF	TGTGCCAGCAGTTACGACAGGGTTACGAACACTGAAGCTTTCTTT	TRBJ1-1	-	TRBV6-6	TRBD1
CASSFGPGQGPFNSPLHF	TGTGCCAGCAGCTTCGGCCCGGGACAGGGCCCTTTTAATTCACCCCTCCACTTT	TRBJ1-6	-	TRBV9	TRBD1
CAGQGDTDTQYF	TGTGCCGGACAGGGGGACACAGATACGCAGTATTTT	TRBJ2-3	-	TRBV7-2	TRBD1
CASSGGEEPYNSPLHF	TGCGCCAGCAGCGGAGGAGAGGAGCCCTATAATTCACCCCTCCACTTT	TRBJ1-6	-	TRBV4-3	-
CASSLAGGETQYF	TGTGCCAGCAGTTTGGCCGGAGGGGAGACCCAGTACTTC	TRBJ2-5	-	TRBV28	-
CASSIISRGENQPQHF	TGTGCCAGTAGTATCATCAGCAGGGGGGAAAATCAGCCCCAGCATTTT	TRBJ1-5	-	TRBV19	TRBD1
CASRTQGGNTEAFF	TGTGCCAGCAGGACTCAAGGGGGGAACACTGAAGCTTTCTTT	TRBJ1-1	-	TRBV6-5	-
CASRMDRGNTGELFF	TGTGCCAGCAGGATGGACAGGGGTAACACCGGGGAGCTGTTTTTT	TRBJ2-2	-	TRBV6-6	TRBD1
CASSHSYEQYF	TGTGCCAGCAGTCACTCCTACGAGCAGTACTTC	TRBJ2-7	-	TRBV7-2	-
CASSPKTGNYGYTF	TGTGCCAGTAGTCCGAAGACAGGGAACTATGGCTACACCTTC	TRBJ1-2	few	TRBV19	TRBD1
CSAGQGNGYTF	TGCAGTGCGGGACAGGGGAATGGCTACACCTTC	TRBJ1-2	-	TRBV20-1	TRBD1
CASSLGLAGDTDTQYF	TGCGCCAGCAGCTTGGGACTAGCGGGGGACACAGATACGCAGTATTTT	TRBJ2-3	-	TRBV5-1	TRBD2
CASRVTGYYEQYF	TGTGCCAGCAGAGTCACAGGGTACTACGAGCAGTACTTC	TRBJ2-7	-	TRBV6-5	-
CASSQLFQGRSNTEAFF	TGTGCCAGCAGCCAATTGTTCCAGGGACGATCGAACACTGAAGCTTTCTTT	TRBJ1-1	few	TRBV16	-
CASSPNRAYEQYF	TGTGCCAGCAGCCCTAACAGAGCCTACGAGCAGTACTTC	TRBJ2-7	-	TRBV5-6	-